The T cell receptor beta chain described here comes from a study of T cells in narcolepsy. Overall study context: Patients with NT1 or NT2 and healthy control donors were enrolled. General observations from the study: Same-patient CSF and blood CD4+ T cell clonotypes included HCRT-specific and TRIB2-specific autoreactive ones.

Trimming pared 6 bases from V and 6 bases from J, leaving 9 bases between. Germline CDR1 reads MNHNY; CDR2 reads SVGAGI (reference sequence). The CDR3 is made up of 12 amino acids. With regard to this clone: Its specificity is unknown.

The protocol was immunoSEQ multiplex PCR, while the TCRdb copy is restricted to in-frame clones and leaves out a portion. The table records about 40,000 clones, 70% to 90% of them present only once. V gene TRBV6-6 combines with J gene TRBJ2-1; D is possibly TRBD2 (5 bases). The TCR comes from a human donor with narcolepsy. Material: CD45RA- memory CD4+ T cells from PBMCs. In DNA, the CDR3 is TGTGCCAGCAGCGCTACTAGCAATGAGCAGTTCTTC. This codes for CASSATSNEQFF.